Each of the 30 T cell receptor beta chains below was sequenced from the same sample in a study of beta chain features in type 1 diabetes. Overall study results and limits: Among all four CD4+ subsets, Type 1 diabetes patients had TCRB CDR3s that were moderately but significantly shorter.

Expressed TCRB transcripts were sequenced because the isolated RNA had all been reverse transcribed beforehand. This table comes from immunoSEQ multiplex PCR, and its TCRdb copy is limited to in-frame clones, with some not included. Counted here are about 650,000 clones, approximately 13% occurring once; the ten biggest clones make up roughly 0.12%. No antigen is known for these receptors. Sequencing used naive CD4+ T cells from blood. These receptors were taken from a man aged 30 to 45 with type 1 diabetes.

The chain carries TRBV30 and TRBJ2-7; tentative D call: TRBD1 (5 bases). This CDR3 spans 13 amino acids. V gave up 0 bases and J gave up 3 bases, with 9 bases separating them. The germline CDR1 and CDR2 sequences are GTSNPN and SVGIG (reference sequence). The CDR3 DNA sequence: TGTGCCTGGAGTGTTGGACACCTCTACGAGCAGTACTTC. Protein product: CAWSVGHLYEQYF.

CDR3 bases: TGCGCCAGCAGCCAAGACGATATCGAGGGATCACCCCTCCACTTT. It is translated as CASSQDDIEGSPLHF. The chain has TRBV4-3 and TRBJ1-6; D gene ambiguous. V was pared by 0 bases and J by 10 bases, with 13 bases between. From germline, CDR1 is LGHNA and CDR2 YSLEER. This CDR3 spans 15 amino acids.

The chain employs TRBV19 and TRBJ2-5; 7 bases align to TRBD1. Germline CDR1 is LNHDA and CDR2 is SQIVND (reference sequence). V was clipped by 3 bases and J by 3 bases; unmatched bases: 4. CDR3 length: 14 amino acids. The CDR3 is CASSMFTGEETQYF. The DNA of the CDR3 is TGTGCCAGTAGTATGTTCACAGGGGAAGAGACCCAGTACTTC.

The CDR3 loop reads CASSLGVVNTEAFF. The CDR3 region has the DNA TGTGCCAGCAGCTTGGGTGTTGTGAACACTGAAGCTTTCTTT. The chain employs TRBV5-6 and TRBJ1-1; D not certain. The CDR3 contains 14 residues. V shed 0 bases and J shed 0 bases, with 6 bases lying between them. Looked up from germline, CDR1 is SGHDT and CDR2 is YYEEEE.

A few counts support this clone. The J gene is TRBJ2-3, the V gene TRBV25-1; unclear D gene. V lost 7 bases to trimming and J lost 0 bases, with 8 bases between them. The length of the CDR3 is 13 residues. Germline-derived CDR1 and CDR2 are MGHDK and SYGVNS. The CDR3 bases are TGTGCCAGCATGGTAGTGAGCACAGATACGCAGTATTTT. Translation: CASMVVSTDTQYF.

This clone was detected only once. The chain has TRBV9 and TRBJ1-1; D is unclear. Germline assignment: CDR1 SGDLS and CDR2 YYNGEE. This CDR3 region has 14 residues. Trimming pared 3 bases from V and 1 base from J, leaving 10 bases between. The DNA of the CDR3 is TGTGCCAGCAGCGCCAACATGGGGAACACTGAAGCTTTCTTT. This encodes CASSANMGNTEAFF.

There are a few counts of this clone. V is TRBV14 and J is TRBJ1-2, with a weak D call TRBD1 (5 bases). Trimming took off 1 base at V and 5 bases at J, with 17 bases between the two ends. The germline gives CDR1 SGHDN, CDR2 FVKESK. This CDR3 has 16 amino acids. The CDR3 loop is CASSQGMAGTRYGYTF. The DNA of the CDR3 is TGTGCCAGCAGCCAAGGAATGGCAGGGACTCGGTATGGCTACACCTTC.

This clone was observed a few times. J is TRBJ1-1 and V is TRBV13; D not resolved. The CDR3 spans 15 residues. The ends were cut back, 5 bases at V and 0 bases at J, with 13 bases in the middle. The germline V gene has CDR1 PRHDT and CDR2 FYEKMQ (reference sequence). The CDR3 reads CASSHTKSMNTEAFF. The CDR3 DNA sequence: TGTGCCAGCAGCCATACCAAGTCAATGAACACTGAAGCTTTCTTT.

This clone has more than one count but fewer than ten. J is TRBJ1-6 and V is TRBV7-3; TRBD1 matches 7 bases. Germline trimming cut 5 bases from V and 5 bases from J; bases unmatched to any gene: 6. There are 15 residues in the CDR3. Germline CDR1 reads SGHTA; CDR2 reads FQGTGA. In DNA form, the CDR3 reads TGTGCCAGCAGCCTACGAGGGGGCGATAATTCACCCCTCCACTTT. Amino acid sequence: CASSLRGGDNSPLHF.

The rearrangement links TRBV25-1 to TRBJ1-3, with 10 bases that match TRBD1. Germline loops: CDR1 MGHDK, CDR2 SYGVNS. Trimming removed 0 bases from V and 11 bases from J; junction bases left unmatched: 10. The CDR3 totals 16 residues. Written as DNA, the CDR3 is TGTGCCAGCAGTGAATACGGGACAGGGGAAGGTCTGGCCATATATTTT. This gives the protein CASSEYGTGEGLAIYF. The full variable domain, its missing parts supplied by reference TRBV25-1 and TRBJ1-3, is EADIYQTPRYLVIGTGKKITLECSQTMGHDKMYWYQQDPGMELHLIHYSYGVNSTEKGDLSSESTVSRIRTEHFPLTLESARPSHTSQYLCASSEYGTGEGLAIYFGEGSWLTVV.

This clone has a handful of counts. The CDR3 coding sequence is TGTGCCAGCAGTTTCCATTGGGACAGAGACACAGATACGCAGTATTTT. It encodes CASSFHWDRDTDTQYF. The V and J genes are TRBV6-6 and TRBJ2-3; 7 bases line up with TRBD1. This CDR3 contains 16 residues. V shed 4 bases and J 2 bases; nucleotides not matched to a gene: 9. The germline CDR1 and CDR2 sequences are MNHNY and SVGAGI (reference sequence).

The rearrangement uses TRBV18 and TRBJ2-1, with D tentatively TRBD1 (5 bases). Per the germline V gene, CDR1 is KGHSH and CDR2 is LQKENI. The CDR3 extends over 15 amino acids. V was cut by 3 bases and J by 7 bases, with 16 bases left in between. The CDR3 bases are TGTGCCAGCTCACCGGGGCTTACACAACGGAATGAGCAGTTCTTC. It is translated as CASSPGLTQRNEQFF.

The chain uses TRBV6-6 and TRBJ2-7; possibly TRBD1 for D (5 bases). Trimming took 2 bases from V and 5 from J, leaving 13 bases between them. Germline V gene data show CDR1 as MNHNY and CDR2 as SVGAGI (reference sequence). CDR3 length: 14 amino acids. CDR3 coding DNA: TGTGCCAGCAGTTACGGTGGCAGGGAAAACGAGCAGTACTTC. Residues: CASSYGGRENEQYF.

The V and J genes are TRBV14 and TRBJ1-1; no firm D call. This CDR3 has 14 residues. The germline CDR1 and CDR2 sequences are SGHDN and FVKESK. V was trimmed by 1 base and J by 2 bases, leaving 8 bases between them. CDR3 DNA: TGTGCCAGCAGCCAAGGACTTACCAACACTGAAGCTTTCTTT. This sequence encodes CASSQGLTNTEAFF.

CDR3 nucleotide sequence: TGTGCCAGCAGTGAAGCACTACAGGGGAACACCATATATTTT. This sequence encodes CASSEALQGNTIYF. The chain uses TRBV2 and TRBJ1-3; TRBD1 aligns across 7 bases. The CDR3 is made up of 14 amino acids. Germline V gene sequence: CDR1 SNHLY, CDR2 FYNNEI. Losses at the gene ends were 0 bases for V and 7 bases for J; bases not matched to a gene: 3. Drawing the rest from reference TRBV2 and TRBJ1-3, the complete variable domain is EPEVTQTPSHQVTQMGQEVILRCVPISNHLYFYWYRQILGQKVEFLVSFYNNEISEKSEIFDDQFSVERPDGSNFTLKIRSTKLEDSAMYFCASSEALQGNTIYFGEGSWLTVV.

This clone appeared a few times. The chain joins TRBV9 to TRBJ1-6, with TRBD1 matching over 8 bases. The CDR3 totals 17 residues. Germline-derived CDR1 and CDR2 are SGDLS and YYNGEE. Trimming removed 2 bases from V and 6 bases from J; junction bases left unmatched: 10. DNA of the CDR3: TGTGCCAGCAGCGTTCAGCCTCAGGACAGGGCTAATTCACCCCTCCACTTT. It yields the protein CASSVQPQDRANSPLHF.

This clone was observed a few times. The chain joins TRBV6-5 to TRBJ1-5, with TRBD1 identical over 9 bases. This CDR3 has 16 amino acids. The germline gives CDR1 MNHEY, CDR2 SVGAGI. V trimming: 0 bases; J trimming: 7 bases; junction bases outside the gene matches: 7. The CDR3 sequence: CASSYSGTGRGQPQHF. CDR3 nucleotide sequence: TGTGCCAGCAGTTACTCAGGGACAGGGAGAGGACAGCCCCAGCATTTT.

The chain carries TRBV29-1 and TRBJ2-3; D not resolved. CDR3 length equals 13 residues. V lost 7 bases, J lost 3 bases, and 14 bases lay in between. The germline V gene has CDR1 SQVTM and CDR2 ANQGSEA. The CDR3 region has the DNA TGCAGCGCCGACACGGGCCCTACAGATACGCAGTATTTT. Protein: CSADTGPTDTQYF.

This clone was seen only a few times. The CDR3: CASSPQGSDTGELFF. The CDR3 DNA is TGTGCCAGCTCACCGCAGGGATCGGACACCGGGGAGCTGTTTTTT. The chain carries TRBV18 and TRBJ2-2; D is possibly TRBD1 (5 bases). The V end lost 3 bases, the J end lost 3 bases, and 11 bases lay between the germline ends. CDR1 and CDR2 (germline): KGHSH, LQKENI. The CDR3 has 15 amino acids.

This rearrangement joins TRBV20-1 to TRBJ2-5, with D unclear. Trimming stripped 7 bases from V and 4 bases from J, with 10 bases between. This CDR3 comprises 11 residues. Germline V lookup: CDR1 DFQATT, CDR2 SNEGSKA (reference sequence). The CDR3 region has the DNA TGCAGTGTAATCGCCCCAGAGACCCAGTACTTC. It yields the protein CSVIAPETQYF.

This clone was recorded a few times. V and J are TRBV9 and TRBJ1-2, with 9 bases lining up with TRBD1. Trimming cost V 4 bases and J 2 bases; bases outside gene matches: 6. There are 15 residues in the CDR3. The germline V gene encodes CDR1 SGDLS and CDR2 YYNGEE. The CDR3 reads CASSRGTGINYGYTF. For the CDR3, the DNA is TGTGCCAGCAGCCGTGGGACAGGGATCAACTATGGCTACACCTTC. The whole variable domain, filled in from reference TRBV9 and TRBJ1-2, reads DSGVTQTPKHLITATGQRVTLRCSPRSGDLSVYWYQQSLDQGLQFLIQYYNGEERAKGNILERFSAQQFPDLHSELNLSSLELGDSALYFCASSRGTGINYGYTFGSGTRLTVV.

The chain couples TRBV29-1 to TRBJ1-1; D is unresolved. Looked up from germline, CDR1 is SQVTM and CDR2 is ANQGSEA. The germline V and J ends were trimmed by 5 bases and 2 bases, with 15 bases remaining between them. The CDR3 is made up of 14 amino acids. CDR3 coding DNA: TGCAGCGTTATTCCCGCGGTGATAAACACTGAAGCTTTCTTT. Residues: CSVIPAVINTEAFF.

The CDR3 sequence is CAISDYSGTSGGTGELFF. The CDR3, as DNA: TGTGCCATCAGTGACTATTCCGGGACTAGCGGGGGAACCGGGGAGCTGTTTTTT. This chain uses TRBV10-3 with TRBJ2-2, with 14 bases that match TRBD2. The CDR3 is 18 amino acids. J lost 5 bases, V lost 3 bases, and 8 bases had no gene match. The V gene's germline CDR1 is ENHRY and CDR2 SYGVKD.

The J gene is TRBJ2-3, the V gene TRBV7-9; 8 nucleotides agree with TRBD2. CDR1 and CDR2 from the germline V gene are SEHNR and FQNEAQ (reference sequence). This CDR3 spans 17 amino acids. The V and J ends lost 4 bases and 1 base, in that order; junction bases with no gene match: 10. Here the CDR3 DNA reads TGTGCCAGCAGCTGGGGACCGAGCGGGGGTGGCACAGATACGCAGTATTTT. Protein sequence: CASSWGPSGGGTDTQYF.

The rearrangement links TRBV20-1 to TRBJ2-3, with a tentative D call TRBD1 (5 bases). The CDR3 covers 11 residues. From germline, CDR1 is DFQATT and CDR2 SNEGSKA (reference sequence). V shed 7 bases and J shed 5 bases, with 10 bases lying between them. In DNA, the CDR3 is TGCAGTGGAAACCAGGGAGATACGCAGTATTTT. Amino acids: CSGNQGDTQYF.

The rearrangement joins TRBV18 to TRBJ1-2; D unresolved. CDR3 size: 15 residues. Germline V gene lookup returns CDR1 KGHSH and CDR2 LQKENI. Trimming stripped 1 base from V and 2 bases from J, with 11 bases between. The CDR3 loop reads CASSPQEGKNYGYTF. CDR3 coding DNA: TGTGCCAGCTCACCACAGGAAGGGAAGAACTATGGCTACACCTTC.

There are a few counts of this clone. The chain recombines TRBV29-1 with TRBJ2-7; D may be TRBD2 (6 bases). From germline, CDR1 is SQVTM and CDR2 ANQGSEA. Trimming left V 1 base short and J 0 bases short, with 13 bases between. This CDR3 is built from 15 residues. The CDR3: CSVEGTAGSSYEQYF. The CDR3 DNA is TGCAGCGTTGAAGGGACCGCGGGGAGCTCCTACGAGCAGTACTTC.

The CDR3 DNA reads as TGCGCCAGCAGCCAAGGGGTCGATACGCAGTATTTT. Its translation: CASSQGVDTQYF. J is TRBJ2-3 and V is TRBV4-3; D unresolved. Trimming pared 1 base from V and 6 bases from J, leaving 5 bases between. The CDR3 extends over 12 amino acids. CDR1 LGHNA and CDR2 YSLEER come from the germline V gene.

The chain uses TRBV4-3 and TRBJ1-3; D is perhaps TRBD1 (6 bases). Germline CDR1 and CDR2: LGHNA and YSLEER. There are 16 residues in the CDR3. V lost 1 base, J lost 0 bases, and 10 bases lay in between. CDR3 sequence: CASSQGGQSSGNTIYF. In DNA, the CDR3 is TGCGCCAGCAGCCAAGGAGGACAGAGCTCTGGAAACACCATATATTTT.

In its sample, this clone was seen a few times. CDR3 nucleotides: TGTGCCAGCAGTGCCTACCTGGGCGGGGGGGCGGCAGATACGCAGTATTTT. Its translation is CASSAYLGGGAADTQYF. V is TRBV28 and J is TRBJ2-3; the match to TRBD2 covers 9 bases. Germline values: CDR1 MDHEN, CDR2 SYDVKM. The CDR3 is made up of 17 amino acids. V lost 5 bases and J lost 4; bases outside the gene matches: 13.